This TCR beta chain was captured in a study of shared clonotypes between healthy human individuals. Trimming pared 4 bases from V and 14 bases from J, leaving 14 bases between. The CDR3 runs to 12 residues. Germline assignment: CDR1 MGHDK and CDR2 SYGVNS. This clone was observed at least ten times. The same CDR3 arises from other DNA sequences in this sample as well. TCRdb's table, derived via immunoSEQ multiplex PCR, lists solely in-frame clones and lacks some. The sample includes 450,000 to 500,000 clones, 81% of them seen just once. The sample was PBMCs. V usage is TRBV25-1 and J usage is TRBJ1-4, with D perhaps TRBD1 (6 bases). This receptor was taken from a middle-aged woman in good health. Some clones in this sample may be carry-over from other donors' samples. The CDR3 loop is CASSGRSGQLFF. The DNA for the CDR3 is TGTGCCAGCAGTGGTCGGTCAGGACAGCTGTTTTTT. Full variable domain (remainder filled in from reference TRBV25-1 and TRBJ1-4): EADIYQTPRYLVIGTGKKITLECSQTMGHDKMYWYQQDPGMELHLIHYSYGVNSTEKGDLSSESTVSRIRTEHFPLTLESARPSHTSQYLCASSGRSGQLFFGSGTQLSVL.